This T cell receptor (beta chain) was identified during a study of OX40 agonist ivuxolimab in advanced cancers. Overall study context: There were three patients with partial responses, one having hepatocellular carcinoma and two cutaneous melanoma.

Note on this clone: The antigen is unknown.

General study points: Among some nonresponders, normalized T-cell clonal expansion was also low. No antigen was identified for the clonally expanded peripheral T cells.

Libraries were prepared by immunoSEQ multiplex PCR; TCRdb keeps only in-frame clonotypes and omits some of them. The table shows around 80,000 clones, with roughly 82% occurring only once. Material: CD4+ or CD8+ T cells sorted from blood, obtained in a trial of the OX40 agonist ivuxolimab. The sequence derives from an adult with an advanced solid tumor such as melanoma, head and neck, liver or kidney cancer.

Written as DNA, the CDR3 is TGTGCCAGCAGCCCTAGACAGGGTGGCGGCTACACCTTC. This sequence encodes CASSPRQGGGYTF. This chain connects TRBV14 to TRBJ1-2; 7 bases match TRBD1. This CDR3 is built from 13 residues. Germline CDR1 reads SGHDN; CDR2 reads FVKESK. V dropped 4 bases and J dropped 8; count of bases not matched to a gene: 7.